The source of this TCR beta chain is a study of blood T cell repertoires in COVID-19. Background on the study: Samples taken during acute and convalescent COVID-19 were collected in the United States, Italy and Spain. PBMCs, B-cell-depleted T cells, or T cells provided the cDNA or gDNA that made up the material.

Original data processing: Nucleated cell number was recorded as an estimate derived from reference gene primer amplification. Method: immunoSEQ multiplex PCR; TCRdb's copy keeps in-frame clones and lacks some. V and J calls plus clone size are reproduced from that table; the DNA served to infer D and trimming. The sample shows fewer than 250,000 clones, more than 80% of them seen only once. Germline trimming cut 6 bases from V and 8 bases from J; bases unmatched to any gene: 10. This CDR3 region has 15 residues. Per the germline V gene, CDR1 is MNHEY and CDR2 is SMNVEV (reference sequence). The sample taken for sequencing was peripheral blood. This chain links TRBV27 with TRBJ1-2; 12 nucleotides match TRBD1. The TCR comes from a human donor in a cohort sampled during active COVID-19. The CDR3 spells CASSPGQGAVGGYTF. The CDR3 DNA follows: TGTGCCAGCAGCCCGGGACAGGGGGCAGTAGGCGGCTACACCTTC.